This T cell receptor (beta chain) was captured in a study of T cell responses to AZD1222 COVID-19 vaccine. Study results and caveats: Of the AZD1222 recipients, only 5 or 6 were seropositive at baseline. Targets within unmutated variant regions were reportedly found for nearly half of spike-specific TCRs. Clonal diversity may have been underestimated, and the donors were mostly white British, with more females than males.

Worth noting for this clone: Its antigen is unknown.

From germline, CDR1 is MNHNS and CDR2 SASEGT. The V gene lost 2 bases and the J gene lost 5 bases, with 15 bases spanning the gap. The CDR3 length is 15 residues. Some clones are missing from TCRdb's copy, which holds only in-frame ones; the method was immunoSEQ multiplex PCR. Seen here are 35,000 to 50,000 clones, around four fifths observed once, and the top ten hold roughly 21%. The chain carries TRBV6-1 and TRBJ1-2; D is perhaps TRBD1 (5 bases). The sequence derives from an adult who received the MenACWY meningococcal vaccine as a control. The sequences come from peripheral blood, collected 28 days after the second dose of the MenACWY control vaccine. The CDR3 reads CASSEQPGPSYGYTF. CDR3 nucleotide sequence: TGTGCCAGCAGTGAACAACCGGGACCCTCTTATGGCTACACCTTC.